Below, 17 T cell receptor beta chains from the same sample are listed, as sequenced in a study of a mutant IDH1 vaccine in newly diagnosed glioma. Described time point: week 11, during vaccination. In the vaccine, a single dose held 300 ug of the mutant IDH1 20-mer peptide, along with topical imiquimod. Their specific antigens are unknown. The assay was immunoSEQ multiplex PCR, and TCRdb's table has in-frame clones only and misses some. This sample has more than 50,000 clones, with 80% found just once. The input for sequencing was PBMCs, taken from a glioma patient whose treatment included an IDH1 peptide vaccine. The receptors come from a man over 45 with glioma.

The chain joins TRBV10-3 to TRBJ2-5; D is possibly TRBD1 (5 bases). The length of the CDR3 is 13 residues. CDR1 and CDR2 from the germline V gene are ENHRY and SYGVKD. Trimming took off 11 bases at V and 5 bases at J, with 18 bases between the two ends. CDR3 sequence: CAVRQSLGETQYF. As DNA, the CDR3 is TGTGCCGTCCGACAGTCCCTCGGGGAGACCCAGTACTTC.

The chain recombines TRBV5-6 with TRBJ1-4; tentatively, D is TRBD1 (6 bases). This CDR3 has 16 amino acids. The ends were cut back, 0 bases at V and 7 bases at J, with 16 bases in the middle. Germline lookup yields CDR1 SGHDT and CDR2 YYEEEE. The CDR3 loop is CASSLVTNREGEKLFF. CDR3 nucleotide sequence: TGTGCCAGCAGCTTGGTCACCAACAGGGAGGGTGAAAAACTGTTTTTT.

The rearrangement uses TRBV7-9 and TRBJ1-1; D uncertain. CDR1 and CDR2 (germline): SEHNR, FQNEAQ (reference sequence). The CDR3 extends over 15 amino acids. V gave up 2 bases and J gave up 4 bases, with 14 bases separating them. CDR3 in amino acids: CASSLIPGKGTEAFF. In DNA, the CDR3 is TGTGCCAGCAGCTTAATACCCGGGAAGGGCACTGAAGCTTTCTTT.

The chain joins TRBV5-8 to TRBJ1-2; the D is unclear. CDR1 SGHTS and CDR2 YDEGEE come from the germline V gene. CDR3 length equals 12 residues. V lost 1 base and J lost 1, with 2 bases in between. CDR3 bases: TGTGCCAGCAGCTTGATTAACTATGGCTACACCTTC. It codes for CASSLINYGYTF.

This chain joins TRBV7-2 and TRBJ2-5, with 10 bases that match TRBD1. J gave up 4 bases and V 6 bases, and 8 bases lay outside the gene matches. Germline V lookup: CDR1 SGHTA, CDR2 FQGNSA. The CDR3 covers 15 residues. CDR3 amino acids: CASSFLGQGVETQYF. Here the CDR3 DNA reads TGTGCCAGCAGTTTCTTAGGACAGGGGGTAGAGACCCAGTACTTC.

The chain has TRBV19 and TRBJ2-1; 9 bases are shared with TRBD1. The junction had 9 bases not matched to a gene; V was cut back by 8 bases and J by 7 bases. Germline CDR1 LNHDA, CDR2 SQIVND (reference sequence). The CDR3 contains 14 residues. CDR3 amino acids: CASETGTGWNEQFF. CDR3 DNA sequence: TGTGCCAGTGAAACAGGGACAGGGTGGAATGAGCAGTTCTTC.

The CDR3 sequence is CASSLASSGRTDTQYF. In DNA, the CDR3 is TGCGCCAGCAGCTTGGCCAGTAGCGGGAGGACAGATACGCAGTATTTT. The rearrangement uses TRBV5-1 and TRBJ2-3, with 10 bases fitting TRBD2. The CDR3 runs 16 residues. From germline, CDR1 is SGHRS and CDR2 YFSETQ. The V segment lost 0 bases and the J segment 3 bases; nucleotides outside the gene matches: 4.

This chain connects TRBV7-2 to TRBJ2-5; 7 bases agree with TRBD1. The CDR3 spans 15 residues. V dropped 2 bases and J dropped 2; count of bases not matched to a gene: 5. Germline V gene sequence: CDR1 SGHTA, CDR2 FQGNSA. The CDR3 loop reads CASSLLGTDQETQYF. The CDR3 region has the DNA TGTGCCAGCAGCTTACTAGGGACAGATCAAGAGACCCAGTACTTC.

This clone was found once. The chain joins TRBV18 to TRBJ1-1; TRBD1 matches at 7 bases. Trimming took 4 bases from V and 0 from J; bases not matched to a gene: 8. In germline, CDR1 is KGHSH, CDR2 LQKENI. The CDR3 sequence is 16 residues long. The CDR3 region is CASSLRDSPLNTEAFF. The DNA for the CDR3 is TGTGCCAGCTCACTCCGGGACAGCCCACTGAACACTGAAGCTTTCTTT.

This clone was recorded a few times. The chain joins TRBV18 to TRBJ2-3; D gene ambiguous. V dropped 3 bases and J dropped 2 bases, with 12 bases sitting between them. The CDR3 has 15 amino acids. Looked up from germline, CDR1 is KGHSH and CDR2 is LQKENI. The CDR3 reads CASSPVASTTDTQYF. The DNA for the CDR3 is TGTGCCAGCTCACCCGTGGCCTCTACCACAGATACGCAGTATTTT.

The gene calls are TRBV28 and TRBJ1-5; perhaps TRBD1 as D (5 bases). The CDR3 is 15 residues long. Germline V gene lookup returns CDR1 MDHEN and CDR2 SYDVKM. The V end lost 4 bases, the J end lost 4 bases, and 14 bases lay between the germline ends. The CDR3 DNA reads as TGTGCCAGCAGTTCTGGGGGACGCCCAAATCAGCCCCAGCATTTT. Amino acids: CASSSGGRPNQPQHF.

The chain combines TRBV29-1 with TRBJ2-1, with TRBD2 identical over 7 bases. Germline CDR1 and CDR2: SQVTM and ANQGSEA. Trimming removed 4 bases from V and 6 bases from J; junction bases left unmatched: 9. This CDR3 contains 14 residues. Here the CDR3 DNA reads TGCAGCGTTGGATTGGCGGGGGTATTCAATGAGCAGTTCTTC. Translating it yields CSVGLAGVFNEQFF.

The rearrangement joins TRBV2 to TRBJ1-1; no clear D. CDR1 and CDR2 from the germline V gene are SNHLY and FYNNEI. CDR3 size: 13 residues. V shed 4 bases and J shed 2 bases, with 8 bases lying between them. CDR3 region: CASSVSGNTEAFF. The CDR3 bases are TGTGCCAGCAGTGTAAGCGGCAACACTGAAGCTTTCTTT.

This clone showed up just a few times. The chain is built from TRBV6-6 and TRBJ2-5; possibly TRBD1 or TRBD2 for D (5 bases each). The V end was cut by 8 bases, the J end by 3 bases, with 7 bases between. Germline V CDR1 and CDR2: MNHNY, SVGAGI (reference sequence). The CDR3 contains 11 residues. The CDR3 loop reads CASGTEETQYF. The CDR3, as DNA: TGTGCCAGCGGGACCGAAGAGACCCAGTACTTC.

The genes are TRBV19 and TRBJ2-1; 7 bases fit TRBD2. Germline V lookup: CDR1 LNHDA, CDR2 SQIVND (reference sequence). The CDR3 loop spans 14 amino acids. V was clipped by 8 bases and J by 3 bases; unmatched bases: 7. The CDR3 DNA is TGTGCCAGTCGCGTGGGGGGGAGCTACAATGAGCAGTTCTTC. This codes for CASRVGGSYNEQFF.

This clone was detected only a few times. The chain recombines TRBV6-6 with TRBJ1-5, with no clear D. CDR1 and CDR2 (germline): MNHNY, SVGAGI (reference sequence). V gave up 10 bases and J gave up 2 bases, with 12 bases separating them. The CDR3 is 13 residues long. The CDR3 here is CATKVGGNQPQHF. The CDR3 bases are TGTGCCACCAAAGTCGGCGGCAATCAGCCCCAGCATTTT.

The chain links TRBV2 to TRBJ2-2; TRBD2 agrees at 10 bases. This CDR3 has 15 residues. Germline-derived CDR1 and CDR2 are SNHLY and FYNNEI. V shed 6 bases, J shed 5 bases, and the junction held 6 bases outside the gene matches. The CDR3 bases are TGTGCCAGCAGAGCACTAGCGGGACGGACCGGGGAGCTGTTTTTT. It encodes CASRALAGRTGELFF.